This T cell receptor (beta chain) stems from a study of control samples from healthy donors and cancer patients. Trimming shortened V by 0 bases and J by 4 bases, and 5 bases separated the two germline ends. Per germline, CDR1 SGDLS and CDR2 YYNGEE. The CDR3 is made up of 13 amino acids. TCRdb keeps only in-frame clones here, not all; method: immunoSEQ multiplex PCR. The sample includes 70,000 or so clones, approximately 94% seen only once; the top ten take around 6.5%. Material for sequencing was blood. J is TRBJ2-1 and V is TRBV9; D not resolved. The sequence was obtained from a woman aged 40 to 50 in good health. CDR3 in amino acids: CASSVEGYNEQFF. In DNA, the CDR3 is TGTGCCAGCAGCGTAGAAGGGTACAATGAGCAGTTCTTC.